The clone carrying this T cell receptor beta chain was seen repeatedly, ten times or more. Its antigen is as yet unknown. The CDR3 runs to 13 residues. Germline trimming cut 3 bases from V and 2 bases from J; bases unmatched to any gene: 2. The V gene's germline CDR1 is SQVTM and CDR2 ANQGSEA. The beta constant-region primer was an equimolar mix of two oligonucleotides covering TRBC1 and TRBC2. Four rounds of PCR amplified the ligated cDNA using nested alpha and beta constant-region primers plus SP2. TCRdb reanalysed the UMI-ligation and nested PCR reads using MiXCR and keeps one entry per CDR3 protein. This sample yields some 82,000 distinct CDR3 sequences, of which 11% are seen a single time; around 0.13% belongs to the top ten. The data originate from a study of naive and memory T cell subsets. Whole-study results and caveats: Over 90% of naive TCR sequences appeared only once, unlike memory subsets. Possibly reflecting memory cells re-expressing CD45RA, a few larger clonotypes occurred in naive repertoires, especially CD8. TCR counts from RNA may reflect activation-linked expression changes.

Sequenced: naive CD4+ T cells from blood. The receptor's source is a human donor in good health. The rearrangement joins TRBV29-1 to TRBJ2-3, with 7 bases lining up with TRBD1. The CDR3 DNA sequence: TGCAGCGTTGAGGGACAGCACACAGATACGCAGTATTTT. This codes for CSVEGQHTDTQYF.